This T cell receptor beta chain was documented in a study of cytomegalovirus exposure and HLA in healthy donors. Germline CDR1 reads MDHEN; CDR2 reads SYDVKM. CDR3 length: 11 amino acids. Trimming removed 5 bases at V and 7 bases at J, with 9 bases between. Use of 60 Vbeta and 13 Jbeta primers characterized the PCR. The method was immunoSEQ multiplex PCR; TCRdb's version includes in-frame clones alone and lacks a portion of them. The sample carries 140,000 or so clones, roughly four fifths recorded once. The chain links TRBV28 to TRBJ2-7, with D maybe TRBD1 (5 bases). The clonotype comes from a male donor in good health and CMV-seronegative. Sequences were obtained from PBMCs. CDR3 sequence reads: CASSPQEEQYF. CDR3 in DNA: TGTGCCAGCAGTCCACAGGAGGAGCAGTACTTC.